This is a list of T cell receptor beta chains from one sample in a study of control samples from healthy donors and cancer patients. The table came from immunoSEQ multiplex PCR; TCRdb's copy has only in-frame clones and leaves some out. Of around 50,000 clones detected, roughly nine tenths appear once; the ten largest clones hold approximately 1.4%. The sample was PBMCs. Every receptor here comes from a man between 35 and 55 years old with colorectal cancer. Each CDR3 is given with its conserved first and last residue. Each record gives: D gene, V gene, J gene, clone size, CDR3 protein, CDR3 DNA. A D gene is named only where the DNA matches it firmly. Clone size is given for some rows only: seen once, a few or many times, or a class if the clone is expanded.

-	TRBV7-2	TRBJ2-3	once	CASSPNGGRADTQYF	TGTGCCAGCAGTCCAAACGGTGGCCGGGCAGATACGCAGTATTTT
-	TRBV10-3	TRBJ1-1	-	CAIRGGRNTEAFF	TGTGCCATCAGAGGAGGGAGGAACACTGAAGCTTTCTTT
-	TRBV2	TRBJ1-5	once	CASRRGLRGPQHF	TGTGCCAGCAGGAGAGGCCTGCGAGGGCCCCAGCATTTT
-	TRBV19	TRBJ2-3	-	CASRVAATDTQYF	TGTGCCAGTAGAGTAGCGGCCACAGATACGCAGTATTTT
-	TRBV12-5	TRBJ1-1	-	CASGLVVPGPGKAFF	TGTGCTAGTGGTTTGGTCGTACCGGGCCCGGGAAAAGCTTTCTTT
-	TRBV27	TRBJ2-7	-	CASSLSGGRNEQYF	TGTGCCAGCAGTTTATCGGGAGGCAGGAACGAGCAGTACTTC
-	TRBV4-3	TRBJ1-2	-	CASSQDRGEDGYTF	TGCGCCAGCAGCCAAGATAGGGGTGAGGATGGCTACACCTTC
-	TRBV24-1	TRBJ2-7	-	CATSDSGTRSYEQYF	TGTGCCACCAGTGATTCGGGGACCCGCTCCTACGAGCAGTACTTC
-	TRBV29-1	TRBJ2-1	-	CSVGGSASYNEQFF	TGCAGCGTGGGGGGTTCGGCAAGCTACAATGAGCAGTTCTTC
-	TRBV12-3/TRBV12-4	TRBJ1-2	-	CASSFLVEAGYTF	TGTGCCAGCAGTTTTCTAGTAGAAGCCGGCTACACCTTC
-	TRBV6-5	TRBJ1-3	-	CASSYLDSSGNTIYF	TGTGCCAGCAGTTACTTGGACTCCTCTGGAAACACCATATATTTT
-	TRBV5-1	TRBJ2-2	-	CASSLLGQNTGELFF	TGCGCCAGCAGCTTGCTAGGACAAAACACCGGGGAGCTGTTTTTT
-	TRBV7-9	TRBJ2-2	-	CASSLGGGTGELFF	TGTGCCAGCAGCCTCGGGGGCGGTACCGGGGAGCTGTTTTTT
-	TRBV6-5	TRBJ2-3	-	CASSPRTGTDTQYF	TGTGCCAGCAGCCCCAGGACTGGCACAGATACGCAGTATTTT
TRBD2	TRBV14	TRBJ2-2	-	CASSQAIRGRAPTGELFF	TGTGCCAGCAGCCAAGCAATTCGCGGGAGAGCCCCCACCGGGGAGCTGTTTTTT
-	TRBV5-8	TRBJ2-7	-	CASSLEGREQYF	TGTGCCAGCAGCTTGGAAGGACGCGAGCAGTACTTC
-	TRBV4-3	TRBJ2-3	-	CASSRVLGSTDTQYF	TGCGCCAGCAGCCGGGTACTAGGAAGCACAGATACGCAGTATTTT
-	TRBV24-1	TRBJ2-1	once	CATSDHTGSYNEQFF	TGTGCCACCAGTGACCATACGGGATCCTACAATGAGCAGTTCTTC
-	TRBV27	TRBJ1-5	-	CASSFARVNQPQHF	TGTGCCAGCAGTTTTGCCAGGGTCAATCAGCCCCAGCATTTT
TRBD1	TRBV28	TRBJ1-1	-	CASSSPARTGTEAFF	TGTGCCAGCAGTTCCCCAGCGAGGACAGGGACGGAAGCTTTCTTT
-	TRBV3-1/TRBV3-2	TRBJ2-7	-	CASSQGLQSWGEQYF	TGTGCCAGCAGCCAAGGACTCCAGTCTTGGGGGGAGCAGTACTTC
-	TRBV2	TRBJ2-2	-	CASSEALLPRELFF	TGTGCCAGCAGTGAAGCGCTCCTGCCAAGGGAGCTGTTTTTT
TRBD1	TRBV19	TRBJ2-7	-	CASSPGTGALYEQYF	TGTGCCAGTAGTCCCGGGACAGGAGCGCTGTACGAGCAGTACTTC
TRBD1	TRBV7-9	TRBJ1-1	-	CASSLSYSGGLVNTEAFF	TGTGCCAGCAGCTTATCCTACTCAGGGGGATTAGTGAACACTGAAGCTTTCTTT
-	TRBV6-5	TRBJ2-5	-	CASSYHYGTQETQYF	TGTGCCAGCAGTTACCATTACGGGACCCAAGAGACCCAGTACTTC
-	TRBV12-3/TRBV12-4	TRBJ1-1	-	CASSLKAGPFF	TGTGCCAGCAGTTTAAAGGCAGGGCCTTTCTTT